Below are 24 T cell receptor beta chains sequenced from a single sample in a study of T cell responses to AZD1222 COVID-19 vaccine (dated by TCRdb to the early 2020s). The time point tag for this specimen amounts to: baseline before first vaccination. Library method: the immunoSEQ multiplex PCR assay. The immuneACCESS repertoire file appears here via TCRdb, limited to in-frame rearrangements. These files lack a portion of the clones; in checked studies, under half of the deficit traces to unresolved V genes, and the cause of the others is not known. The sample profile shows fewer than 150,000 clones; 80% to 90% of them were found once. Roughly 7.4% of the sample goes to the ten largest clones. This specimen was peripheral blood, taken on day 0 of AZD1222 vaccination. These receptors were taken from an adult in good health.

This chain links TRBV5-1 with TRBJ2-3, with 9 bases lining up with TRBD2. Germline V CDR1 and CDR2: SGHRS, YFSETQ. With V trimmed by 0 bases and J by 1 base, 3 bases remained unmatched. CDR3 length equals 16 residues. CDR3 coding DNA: TGCGCCAGCAGCTTGGCGACTAGCGGTCGCACAGATACGCAGTATTTT. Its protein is CASSLATSGRTDTQYF.

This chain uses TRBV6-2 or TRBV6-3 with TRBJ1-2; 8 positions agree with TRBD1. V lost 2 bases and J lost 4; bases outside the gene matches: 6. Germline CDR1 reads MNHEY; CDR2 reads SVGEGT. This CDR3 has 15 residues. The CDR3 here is CASSYSAGGAYGYTF. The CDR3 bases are TGTGCCAGCAGTTACAGTGCAGGGGGCGCCTATGGCTACACCTTC.

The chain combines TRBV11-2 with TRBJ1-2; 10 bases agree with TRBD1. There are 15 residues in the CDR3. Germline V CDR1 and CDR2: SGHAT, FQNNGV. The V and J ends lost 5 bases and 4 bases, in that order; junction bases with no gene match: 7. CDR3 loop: CASSQGTGVGYGYTF. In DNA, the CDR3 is TGTGCCAGCAGCCAAGGGACAGGGGTAGGCTATGGCTACACCTTC.

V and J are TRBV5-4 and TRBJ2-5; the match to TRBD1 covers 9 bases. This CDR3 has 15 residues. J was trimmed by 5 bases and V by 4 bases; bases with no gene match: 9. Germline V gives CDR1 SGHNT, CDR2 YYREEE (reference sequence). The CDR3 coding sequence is TGTGCCAGCAGCCCGACCGGGACAGGGAAGGAGACCCAGTACTTC. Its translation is CASSPTGTGKETQYF.

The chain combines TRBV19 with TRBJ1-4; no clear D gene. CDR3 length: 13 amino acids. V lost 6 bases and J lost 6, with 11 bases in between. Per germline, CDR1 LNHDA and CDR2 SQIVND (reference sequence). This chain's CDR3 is CASRKGSDEKLFF. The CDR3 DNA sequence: TGTGCCAGTAGAAAGGGTTCGGATGAAAAACTGTTTTTT.

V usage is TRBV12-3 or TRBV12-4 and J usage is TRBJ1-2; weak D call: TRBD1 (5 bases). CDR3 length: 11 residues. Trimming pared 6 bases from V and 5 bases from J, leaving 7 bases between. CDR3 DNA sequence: TGTGCCAGCAGCGGGACGTATGGCTACACCTTC. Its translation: CASSGTYGYTF.

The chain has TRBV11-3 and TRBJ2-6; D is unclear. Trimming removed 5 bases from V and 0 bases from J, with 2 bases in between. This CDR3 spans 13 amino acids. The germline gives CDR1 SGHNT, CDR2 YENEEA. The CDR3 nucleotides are TGTGCCAGCAGCCGCTCTGGGGCCAACGTCCTGACTTTC. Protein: CASSRSGANVLTF.

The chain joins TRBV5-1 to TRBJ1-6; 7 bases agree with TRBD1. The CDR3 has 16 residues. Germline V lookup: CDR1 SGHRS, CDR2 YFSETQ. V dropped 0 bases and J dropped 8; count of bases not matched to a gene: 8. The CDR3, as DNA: TGCGCCAGCAGCTTGGCGGTAGGGGGCGGCTATTCACCCCTCCACTTT. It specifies CASSLAVGGGYSPLHF.

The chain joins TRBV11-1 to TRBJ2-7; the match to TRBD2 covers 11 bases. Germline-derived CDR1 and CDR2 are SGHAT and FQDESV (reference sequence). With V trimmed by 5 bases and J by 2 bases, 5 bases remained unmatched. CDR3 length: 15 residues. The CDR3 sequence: CASSQASGGPYEQYF. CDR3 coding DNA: TGTGCCAGCAGCCAGGCTAGCGGGGGGCCCTACGAGCAGTACTTC.

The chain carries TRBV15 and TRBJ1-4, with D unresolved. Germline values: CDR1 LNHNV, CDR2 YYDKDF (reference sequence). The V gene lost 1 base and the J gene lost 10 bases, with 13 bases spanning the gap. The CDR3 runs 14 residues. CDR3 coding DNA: TGTGCCACCAGCAGAGGAGGTGCTTCCGGAAAACTGTTTTTT. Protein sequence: CATSRGGASGKLFF.

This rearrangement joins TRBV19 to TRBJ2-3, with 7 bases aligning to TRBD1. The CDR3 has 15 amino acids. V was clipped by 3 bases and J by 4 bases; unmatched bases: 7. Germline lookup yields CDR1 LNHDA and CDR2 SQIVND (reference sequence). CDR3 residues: CASSMGSGGPDTQYF. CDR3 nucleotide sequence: TGTGCCAGTAGTATGGGGTCAGGGGGACCAGATACGCAGTATTTT.

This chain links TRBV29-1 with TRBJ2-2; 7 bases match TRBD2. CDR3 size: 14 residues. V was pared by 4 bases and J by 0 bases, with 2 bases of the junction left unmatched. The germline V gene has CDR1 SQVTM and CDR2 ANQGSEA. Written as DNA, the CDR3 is TGCAGCGTTGGGACTAGAGCGAACACCGGGGAGCTGTTTTTT. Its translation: CSVGTRANTGELFF.

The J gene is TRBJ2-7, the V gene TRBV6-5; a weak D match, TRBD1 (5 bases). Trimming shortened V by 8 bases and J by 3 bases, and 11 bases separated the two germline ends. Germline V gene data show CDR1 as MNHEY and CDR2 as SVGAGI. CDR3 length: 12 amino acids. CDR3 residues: CASSDTNYEQYF. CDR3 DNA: TGTGCCAGCTCGGACACAAACTACGAGCAGTACTTC.

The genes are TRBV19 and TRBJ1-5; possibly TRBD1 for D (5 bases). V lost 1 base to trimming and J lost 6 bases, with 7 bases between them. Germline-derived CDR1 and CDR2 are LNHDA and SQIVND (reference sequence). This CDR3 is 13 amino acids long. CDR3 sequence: CASSIAGLQPQHF. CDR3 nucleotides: TGTGCCAGTAGTATAGCAGGGCTTCAGCCCCAGCATTTT.

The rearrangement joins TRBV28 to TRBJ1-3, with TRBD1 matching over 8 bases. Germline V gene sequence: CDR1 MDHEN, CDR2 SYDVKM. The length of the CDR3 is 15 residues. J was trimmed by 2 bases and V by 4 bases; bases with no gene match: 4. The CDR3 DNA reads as TGTGCCAGCAGTTCCAGGGGGCGAGCTGGAAACACCATATATTTT. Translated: CASSSRGRAGNTIYF.

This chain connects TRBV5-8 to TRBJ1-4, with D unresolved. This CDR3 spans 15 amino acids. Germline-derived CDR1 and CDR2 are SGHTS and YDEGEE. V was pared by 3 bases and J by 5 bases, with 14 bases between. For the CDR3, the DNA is TGTGCCAGCAGCTCCCGGGCCGTACTCAATGAAAAACTGTTTTTT. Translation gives CASSSRAVLNEKLFF.

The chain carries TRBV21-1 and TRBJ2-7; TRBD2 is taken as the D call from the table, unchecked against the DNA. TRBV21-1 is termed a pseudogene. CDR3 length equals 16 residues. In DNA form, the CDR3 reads TGTGCCAGCCGAATATATCTGGGGAGGTTGAGGTACGAGCAGTACTTC. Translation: CASRIYLGRLRYEQYF.

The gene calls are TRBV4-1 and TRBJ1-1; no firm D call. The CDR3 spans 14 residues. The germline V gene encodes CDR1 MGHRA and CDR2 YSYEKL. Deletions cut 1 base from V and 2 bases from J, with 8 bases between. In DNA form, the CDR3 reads TGCGCCAGCAGCCAAGCCCAGCTAAACACTGAAGCTTTCTTT. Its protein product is CASSQAQLNTEAFF.

CDR3 region: CASSRPWGNSPLHF. The CDR3 DNA follows: TGTGCCAGCAGCCGCCCTTGGGGTAATTCACCCCTCCACTTT. The chain uses TRBV6-5 and TRBJ1-6, with D unclear. The V gene lost 6 bases and the J gene lost 6 bases, with 12 bases spanning the gap. Germline loops: CDR1 MNHEY, CDR2 SVGAGI. The CDR3 has 14 amino acids.

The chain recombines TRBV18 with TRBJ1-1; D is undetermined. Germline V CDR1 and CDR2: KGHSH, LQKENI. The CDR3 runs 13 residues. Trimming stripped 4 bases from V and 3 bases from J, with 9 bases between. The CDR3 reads CASSRSLDTEAFF. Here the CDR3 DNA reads TGTGCCAGCTCACGCAGCTTGGACACTGAAGCTTTCTTT.

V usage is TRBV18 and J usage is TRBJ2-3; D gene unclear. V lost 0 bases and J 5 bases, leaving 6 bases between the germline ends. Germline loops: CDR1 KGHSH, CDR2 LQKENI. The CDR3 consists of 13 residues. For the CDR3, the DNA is TGTGCCAGCTCACCACCGGCTCTAGATACGCAGTATTTT. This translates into CASSPPALDTQYF. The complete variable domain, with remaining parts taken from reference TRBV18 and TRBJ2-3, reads NAGVMQNPRHLVRRRGQEARLRCSPMKGHSHVYWYRQLPEEGLKFMVYLQKENIIDESGMPKERFSAEFPKEGPSILRIQQVVRGDSAAYFCASSPPALDTQYFGPGTRLTVL.

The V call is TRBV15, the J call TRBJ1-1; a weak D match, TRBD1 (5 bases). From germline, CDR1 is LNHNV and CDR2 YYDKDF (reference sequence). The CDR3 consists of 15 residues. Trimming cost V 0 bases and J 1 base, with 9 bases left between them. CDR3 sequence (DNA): TGTGCCACCAGCAGAGAACCAACAGGGAACACTGAAGCTTTCTTT. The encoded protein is CATSREPTGNTEAFF.

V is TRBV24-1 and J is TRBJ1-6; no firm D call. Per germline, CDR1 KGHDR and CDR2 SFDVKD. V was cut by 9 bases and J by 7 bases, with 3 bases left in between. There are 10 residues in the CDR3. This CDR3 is CATGNSPLHF. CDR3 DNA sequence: TGTGCCACCGGGAATTCACCCCTCCACTTT.

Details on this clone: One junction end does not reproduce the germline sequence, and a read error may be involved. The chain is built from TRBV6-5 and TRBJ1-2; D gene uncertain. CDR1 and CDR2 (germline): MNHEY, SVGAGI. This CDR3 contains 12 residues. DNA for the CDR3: TGTGCCAGCAGCCGAGGTAACGATGGCTACACCTTC. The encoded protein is CASSRGNDGYTF.